This T cell receptor beta chain originates from a study of control samples from healthy donors and cancer patients. Germline loops: CDR1 SQVTM, CDR2 ANQGSEA. The CDR3 contains 12 residues. Losses at the gene ends were 4 bases for V and 5 bases for J; bases not matched to a gene: 3. Sequenced by immunoSEQ multiplex PCR; TCRdb stores in-frame clones only, minus some. The sample consists of around 170,000 clones, approximately 94% of them appearing once. Concerning this clone: The same CDR3 is also encoded by other DNA sequences in this sample.

The sequenced sample was blood. This receptor was identified in a man younger than 40 in good health. The genes are TRBV29-1 and TRBJ1-1, with 8 bases fitting TRBD1. This CDR3 is CSVGQGATEAFF. CDR3 bases: TGCAGCGTTGGGCAGGGGGCAACTGAAGCTTTCTTT.